This is a list of T cell receptor beta chains from one sample in a study of Ad26.COV2.S vaccination and SARS-CoV-2 variants. Clones were sequenced by immunoSEQ multiplex PCR, and TCRdb holds only the in-frame ones, with some missing. This table holds about 400,000 clones, less than 90% found once. Specimen: peripheral blood, collected in a trial of Ad26.COV2.S vaccine versus placebo. These receptors came from a person between 18 and 59 years old who received the Ad26.COV2.S COVID-19 vaccine or a placebo. Each CDR3 is given with its conserved first and last residue. A D gene is named only where the DNA matches it firmly. Size is stated for part of the rows, as once, few or many counts, or as a class when the clone is expanded.

CAISEGAGGILAKNIQYF	TGTGCCATCAGTGAAGGGGCGGGGGGCATACTAGCCAAAAACATTCAGTACTTC	TRBJ2-4	TRBD2	TRBV10-3	-	18
CASSPVTGGAGEQFF	TGCGCCAGCAGCCCCGTCACGGGGGGGGCGGGTGAGCAGTTCTTC	TRBJ2-1	TRBD2	TRBV5-1	-	15
CASSSGQGVPEGTGELFF	TGTGCCAGCAGTTCCGGACAGGGGGTACCTGAGGGCACCGGGGAGCTGTTTTTT	TRBJ2-2	TRBD1	TRBV27	-	18
CASSIDRGANTGELFF	TGTGCCAGTAGTATAGATCGGGGGGCGAACACCGGGGAGCTGTTTTTT	TRBJ2-2	TRBD2	TRBV19	-	16
CASSTDRLGRTDTQYF	TGTGCCAGCAGCACAGACAGGCTCGGCCGCACAGATACGCAGTATTTT	TRBJ2-3	-	TRBV7-6	-	16
CAISEGQSSNQPQHF	TGTGCCATCAGTGAAGGTCAGTCTAGCAATCAGCCCCAGCATTTT	TRBJ1-5	-	TRBV10-3	-	15
CASGLVRVNTEAFF	TGTGCTAGTGGTTTGGTAAGAGTGAACACTGAAGCTTTCTTT	TRBJ1-1	-	TRBV12-5	once	14
CASSLDPGNYGYTF	TGTGCCAGCAGCTTAGATCCAGGGAACTATGGCTACACCTTC	TRBJ1-2	-	TRBV7-8	-	14
CASSSSPGQGVYEQYF	TGTGCCAGCAGCTCGTCCCCGGGACAGGGGGTTTACGAGCAGTACTTC	TRBJ2-7	TRBD1	TRBV7-9	few	16
CASSQDPSGGGQYF	TGTGCCAGCAGCCAAGATCCTAGCGGGGGGGGGCAGTATTTT	TRBJ2-3	TRBD2	TRBV3-1/TRBV3-2	-	14
CASSHPNQPQHF	TGTGCCAGCAGCCACCCAAATCAGCCCCAGCATTTT	TRBJ1-5	-	TRBV14	-	12
CASSPGANVLTF	TGTGCCAGCAGTCCAGGGGCCAACGTCCTGACTTTC	TRBJ2-6	-	TRBV12-3/TRBV12-4	-	12
CASSLTANSGNTIYF	TGTGCCAGCAGCTTAACTGCCAACTCTGGAAACACCATATATTTT	TRBJ1-3	-	TRBV7-2	-	15
CASNLPGDKGYTF	TGTGCCAGCAATCTTCCGGGGGACAAGGGCTACACCTTC	TRBJ1-2	-	TRBV28	-	13
CASSLELAGRGDTQYF	TGCGCCAGCAGCTTGGAGCTAGCGGGGAGGGGAGATACGCAGTATTTT	TRBJ2-3	TRBD2	TRBV5-1	-	16
CASSQGRKNTEAFF	TGTGCCAGCAGCCAAGGTAGGAAAAACACTGAAGCTTTCTTT	TRBJ1-1	-	TRBV3-1/TRBV3-2	few	14
CASTLDSSYGYTF	TGTGCCAGCACTCTGGACTCCAGCTATGGCTACACCTTC	TRBJ1-2	-	TRBV2	-	13
CASSQEVRANDGYTF	TGTGCCAGCAGCCAAGAGGTCAGGGCTAATGATGGCTACACCTTC	TRBJ1-2	-	TRBV3-1/TRBV3-2	few	15
CASSLAPPEGEQFF	TGTGCCAGCAGCTTAGCGCCCCCTGAGGGTGAGCAGTTCTTC	TRBJ2-1	-	TRBV7-8	-	14
CASSYSGTGRTDTQYF	TGTGCCAGCAGTTACTCGGGGACAGGGAGGACAGATACGCAGTATTTT	TRBJ2-3	TRBD1	TRBV6-5	-	16
CAWSSIQGTNEKLFF	TGTGCCTGGAGTTCCATACAGGGGACTAATGAAAAACTGTTTTTT	TRBJ1-4	TRBD1	TRBV30	-	15
CAWSALVGREETQYF	TGTGCCTGGAGTGCCCTTGTCGGCAGGGAAGAGACCCAGTACTTC	TRBJ2-5	-	TRBV30	-	15
CASSQVRSYGYTF	TGTGCCAGCAGCCAAGTCAGATCCTATGGCTACACCTTC	TRBJ1-2	-	TRBV14	-	13
CASSSVFNEQFF	TGTGCCAGCAGCTCGGTGTTCAATGAGCAGTTCTTC	TRBJ2-1	-	TRBV5-4	-	12
CASSVRANYGYTF	TGTGCCAGCAGCGTTCGCGCTAACTATGGCTACACCTTC	TRBJ1-2	-	TRBV9	-	13
CASVRTGNGYTF	TGTGCCAGCGTCCGGACAGGGAATGGCTACACCTTC	TRBJ1-2	TRBD1	TRBV6-8	few	12
CASSEGSQGTQPQHF	TGTGCCAGCTCCGAAGGTAGTCAGGGGACTCAGCCCCAGCATTTT	TRBJ1-5	-	TRBV6-5	-	15
CASSPGPTTNTEAFF	TGTGCCAGCAGTCCCGGACCGACGACGAACACTGAAGCTTTCTTT	TRBJ1-1	-	TRBV6-2/TRBV6-3	-	15
CASSSSSYEQYF	TGTGCCAGCAGCTCGAGCTCCTACGAGCAGTACTTC	TRBJ2-7	-	TRBV7-9	-	12
CASSLAAGLSGYTF	TGTGCCAGCAGCTTGGCCGCAGGGCTGAGTGGCTACACCTTC	TRBJ1-2	-	TRBV5-6	-	14
CASSPRLVSEQFF	TGTGCCAGCAGTCCCCGACTAGTTTCTGAGCAGTTCTTC	TRBJ2-1	-	TRBV27	-	13
CASSIDSGSSTDTQYF	TGTGCCAGTAGTATAGATTCGGGATCTAGCACAGATACGCAGTATTTT	TRBJ2-3	-	TRBV19	-	16
CASSLAEFNSPLHF	TGTGCCAGCAGCTTAGCAGAGTTTAATTCACCCCTCCACTTT	TRBJ1-6	-	TRBV7-2	-	14
CATSDAGAGDTQCF	TGTGCCACCAGTGATGCGGGGGCGGGAGATACGCAGTGTTTT	TRBJ2-3	-	TRBV24-1	-	14
CASSQEWSRVEGTEAFF	TGCGCCAGCAGCCAAGAGTGGTCCAGGGTGGAAGGAACTGAAGCTTTCTTT	TRBJ1-1	-	TRBV4-1	-	17
CASRLGSTSGTGRQGEQYF	TGTGCCAGCAGGTTGGGGTCTACTTCCGGGACAGGGAGACAGGGCGAGCAGTACTTC	TRBJ2-7	TRBD1	TRBV5-5	-	19
CASSQETGSNEKLFF	TGCGCCAGCAGCCAAGAGACGGGGAGTAATGAAAAACTGTTTTTT	TRBJ1-4	-	TRBV4-1	few	15
CASSLFRSPGGKYF	TGTGCCAGCAGCTTGTTTAGGTCCCCGGGGGGGAAGTATTTT	TRBJ2-3	TRBD2	TRBV5-8	-	14
CASSQDREETQYF	TGTGCCAGCAGTCAGGACAGAGAAGAGACCCAGTACTTC	TRBJ2-5	-	TRBV6-5	-	13
CASSELGFSGLDEQFF	TGTGCCAGCAGTGAACTTGGCTTCTCCGGGCTTGATGAGCAGTTCTTC	TRBJ2-1	-	TRBV6-4	-	16
CASSPETSGPSTDTQYF	TGTGCCAGCAGTCCCGAGACTAGCGGACCTAGCACAGATACGCAGTATTTT	TRBJ2-3	TRBD2	TRBV6-6	-	17
CASSQGGAYGYTF	TGTGCCAGCAGCCAAGGGGGGGCCTATGGCTACACCTTC	TRBJ1-2	-	TRBV3-1/TRBV3-2	few	13
CASSYRGPLNEKLFF	TGTGCCAGCAGTTACAGGGGACCGCTTAATGAAAAACTGTTTTTT	TRBJ1-4	-	TRBV6-5	-	15
CASRATGNDNQPQHF	TGTGCCAGCAGGGCGACAGGGAACGACAATCAGCCCCAGCATTTT	TRBJ1-5	TRBD1	TRBV2	-	15
CASSPDSRVGGYTF	TGTGCCAGCAGCCCGGACAGTCGCGTAGGAGGCTACACCTTC	TRBJ1-2	-	TRBV7-2	-	14
CASSLDGAVGQPQHF	TGCGCCAGCAGCTTGGACGGGGCGGTAGGTCAGCCCCAGCATTTT	TRBJ1-5	-	TRBV5-1	-	15